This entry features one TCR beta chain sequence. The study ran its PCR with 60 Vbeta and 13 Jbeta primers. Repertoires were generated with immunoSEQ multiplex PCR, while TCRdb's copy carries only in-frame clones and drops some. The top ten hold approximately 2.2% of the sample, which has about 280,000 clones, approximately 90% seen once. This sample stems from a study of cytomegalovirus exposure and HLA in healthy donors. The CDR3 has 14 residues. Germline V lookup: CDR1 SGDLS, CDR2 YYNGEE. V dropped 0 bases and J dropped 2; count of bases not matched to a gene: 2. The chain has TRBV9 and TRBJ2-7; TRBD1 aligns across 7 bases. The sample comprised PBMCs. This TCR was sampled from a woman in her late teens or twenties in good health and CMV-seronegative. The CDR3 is CASSVADRAYEQYF. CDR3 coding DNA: TGTGCCAGCAGCGTAGCCGACAGGGCCTACGAGCAGTACTTC.